This entry is about one T cell receptor beta chain. CDR3 length: 12 amino acids. Trimming cost V 0 bases and J 2 bases, with 0 bases left between them. Germline V gives CDR1 SEHNR, CDR2 FQNEAQ (reference sequence). This sample was taken from a study of radiation and T cells in renal cell carcinoma. The time point was: blood 4 weeks post-SBRT, at nephrectomy. As to treatment: 15 Gy SBRT to primary tumor, nephrectomy 4 weeks later. Nephrectomy followed 15 Gy stereotactic body radiation by 4 weeks. Assay: immunoSEQ multiplex PCR; the TCRdb copy retains only in-frame clones and omits some. Here the sample spans about 170,000 clones, roughly 90% being singletons.

This sample comprised blood, obtained from a patient whose treatment included radiotherapy and nephrectomy. The receptor's source is a woman in her forties or fifties with renal cell carcinoma. The V call is TRBV7-9, the J call TRBJ2-3; unclear D gene. The CDR3 loop is CASSLATDTQYF. The CDR3 DNA sequence: TGTGCCAGCAGCTTAGCCACAGATACGCAGTATTTT.